The entry below describes one T cell receptor (beta chain). The target antigen is unknown. The record originates from a study of Ad26.COV2.S vaccination and SARS-CoV-2 variants. Study results and caveats: Participants given vaccine showed non-spike TCR breadth similar to that of placebo recipients. Relative to placebo recipients, vaccine recipients exhibited elevated spike-specific TCR breadth.

Libraries were prepared by immunoSEQ multiplex PCR; TCRdb keeps only in-frame clonotypes and omits some of them. Found here are 400,000 or so clones, more than 85% of them singletons; the top ten hold 3.5%. As for treatment: 15 to 20 received Ad26.COV2.S at low or high dose, single or two shots; five or six received placebo; per-sample allocation not given. Samples came from day 63 after the first vaccine or placebo injection. The sample came from a Boston adult aged 18-55 years. Sample: peripheral blood, taken in a trial of Ad26.COV2.S vaccine versus placebo. This clonotype originated in a person aged 18 to 59 who received the Ad26.COV2.S COVID-19 vaccine or a placebo.

This CDR3 reads CATATGPYNEQFF. CDR3 DNA sequence: TGTGCCACCGCGACAGGGCCATACAATGAGCAGTTCTTC. The chain employs TRBV7-6 and TRBJ2-1, with 7 bases aligning to TRBD1. The CDR3 runs 13 residues. V shed 10 bases, J shed 4 bases, and the junction held 7 bases outside the gene matches. Germline assignment: CDR1 SGHVS and CDR2 FNYEAQ.